Listed below are T cell receptor beta chains from one sample, sequenced in a study of blood T cell repertoires in COVID-19. The data were produced by immunoSEQ multiplex PCR, yet TCRdb's version contains in-frame clones alone and is incomplete. The sample shows 100,000 to 140,000 clones, 80% to 85% of them seen only once. Sequencing was performed on peripheral blood. The receptors originated from a human donor in a cohort sampled during active COVID-19. The CDR3 runs from the conserved cysteine through the conserved F or W. The D gene is left open where the match is weak. Size tells how often a clone was seen (once, few, many) or the class of an expanded clone, and some rows leave it out.

cdr3_nt cdr3_aa j_call d_call clone_size v_call
TGCAGCGTCATCTCAAGACAGAGCTTTTCATCAGGAAACACCATATATTTT CSVISRQSFSSGNTIYF TRBJ1-3 - few TRBV29-1
TGTGCCAGCAGCTTGGGACAAGCAGATACGCAGTATTTT CASSLGQADTQYF TRBJ2-3 - - TRBV5-8
TGTGCCAGCAGTTTCTGGGGACAGTATGGCTACACCTTC CASSFWGQYGYTF TRBJ1-2 TRBD1 - TRBV27
TGTGCCAGCAGTCCCAGACAGACCTATAATTCACCCCTCCACTTT CASSPRQTYNSPLHF TRBJ1-6 - once TRBV27
TGTGCCAGCAGTCCTGGGACAGGGGTTGGCGAGCAGTACTTC CASSPGTGVGEQYF TRBJ2-7 TRBD1 - TRBV27
TGTGCCAGCAGCTTAGATCCTAGCGGGAGGGATACGCAGTATTTT CASSLDPSGRDTQYF TRBJ2-3 TRBD2 - TRBV7-9
TGTGCCAGCAGTTTAGGCAGGGCCAATGAGCAGTTCTTC CASSLGRANEQFF TRBJ2-1 - once TRBV27
TGTGCCAGCAGCTTGACTCGCGAGAGCACAGATACGCAGTATTTT CASSLTRESTDTQYF TRBJ2-3 - - TRBV5-4
TGTGCCAGCAGCTCAGGTTACTATGGCTACACCTTC CASSSGYYGYTF TRBJ1-2 - - TRBV7-9
TGTGCCAGCAGCTTAGGTTGGGACACCATAGATACGCAGTATTTT CASSLGWDTIDTQYF TRBJ2-3 - - TRBV7-3
TGTGCCAGCAGCTTTCTCGGGACAGGGGGTACTGAAGCTTTCTTT CASSFLGTGGTEAFF TRBJ1-1 TRBD1 - TRBV5-6
TGTGCCAGCAGCTTACAGTTCAGCCAGGAGGGCAATCAGCCCCAGCATTTT CASSLQFSQEGNQPQHF TRBJ1-5 - - TRBV7-2
TGTGCCAGCAGCTTAGCCGGGGAGTGGCAGCCCCAGCATTTT CASSLAGEWQPQHF TRBJ1-5 - - TRBV7-8
TGTGCCAGCAGTAGCTCCGAAACAGATACGCAGTATTTT CASSSSETDTQYF TRBJ2-3 - - TRBV12-3/TRBV12-4
TGTGCCAGCTCACCACCGGGACAGGGCTACGAGCAGTACTTC CASSPPGQGYEQYF TRBJ2-7 TRBD1 - TRBV18
TGTGCCAGCAGTTCAGGGACTCTTGGAAACACCATATATTTT CASSSGTLGNTIYF TRBJ1-3 - few TRBV28
TGTGCCAGCACCCTCCGCGGCGGGACCAGCTACGAGCAGTACTTC CASTLRGGTSYEQYF TRBJ2-7 - - TRBV6-6
TGTGCCAGCAGCTTAGCGCCTAGCGGGACTAGGGGCGAGCAGTACTTC CASSLAPSGTRGEQYF TRBJ2-7 TRBD2 - TRBV7-8
TGCACCAGCAGCCTGGGACTTTTTAACACTGAAGCTTTCTTT CTSSLGLFNTEAFF TRBJ1-1 - - TRBV1
TGTGCCAGCAGCTTGGTCGGTCCAACTAAGGCCGGGGAGCTGTTTTTT CASSLVGPTKAGELFF TRBJ2-2 - - TRBV7-8
TGTGCCACCGCTCTGTCGACCGCAGGATCACCCCTCCACTTT CATALSTAGSPLHF TRBJ1-6 - - TRBV7-2
TGTGCCAGCAGTGACCCCTTCGGGGGGTCCTTTCCTGGCTACACCTTC CASSDPFGGSFPGYTF TRBJ1-2 - - TRBV28
TGTGCCAGCAGCAAAAGGGACCCCCCGGGGGAGGTAAGGGAAAAACTGTTTTTT CASSKRDPPGEVREKLFF TRBJ1-4 - - TRBV21-1
TGTGCCAGCAGCCTGGGACTAGCGGGAGCCCAAATCGAGACCCAGTACTTC CASSLGLAGAQIETQYF TRBJ2-5 TRBD2 - TRBV7-9
TGTGCCAGCAGTTTTGGCGGCTACAATGAGCAGTTCTTC CASSFGGYNEQFF TRBJ2-1 - - TRBV27
TGTGCCAGCCAGAGACAGGGATATGGCTACACCTTC CASQRQGYGYTF TRBJ1-2 TRBD1 - TRBV11-2
TGCAGCGTTGATTCCTCGAACACCGGGGAGCTGTTTTTT CSVDSSNTGELFF TRBJ2-2 - once TRBV29-1
TGCAGCGTTGAAAGCGTAGGGGAGGACTACGAGCAGTACTTC CSVESVGEDYEQYF TRBJ2-7 - - TRBV29-1
TGTGCCAGCAGTGGAGTTTCGAATTCACCCCTCCACTTT CASSGVSNSPLHF TRBJ1-6 - many TRBV28
TGTGCCAGCCTCCGGCGAGGGCAGGGGGCATACAATGAGCAGTTCTTC CASLRRGQGAYNEQFF TRBJ2-1 TRBD1 - TRBV5-6
TGTGCCAGTACGGCTCTGGGACTACCGACCTACAATGAGCAGTTCTTC CASTALGLPTYNEQFF TRBJ2-1 TRBD2 - TRBV19
TGCAGTGCTAGTAGTCAGAGACTGGACAATGAGCAGTTCTTC CSASSQRLDNEQFF TRBJ2-1 - - TRBV20-1
TGTGCCAGCCTCCACAGGGTAGGCTATGGCTACACCTTC CASLHRVGYGYTF TRBJ1-2 - - TRBV19
TGTGCCACCGATCAGGCCGGGGAGCTGTTTTTT CATDQAGELFF TRBJ2-2 - few TRBV7-9
TGCAGTGCTAGTCAGGGAACGAATCAGCCCCAGCATTTT CSASQGTNQPQHF TRBJ1-5 - - TRBV20-1
TGTGCCAGCAGTTTAGGACTAGCCTACGAGCAGTACTTC CASSLGLAYEQYF TRBJ2-7 - - TRBV12-3/TRBV12-4